Listed here are 18 T cell receptor beta chains from one sample, sequenced in a study of T cells after posttransplantation cyclophosphamide (dated by TCRdb to 2015 to 2016). This specimen's treatment or condition label, per the study, means: high-dose cyclophosphamide on days +3 and +4 as single-agent GVHD prophylaxis. For conditioning, the PTCy patients got busulfan and fludarabine, then a related or unrelated marrow graft, followed by cyclophosphamide on days +3 and +4. Receptor libraries were prepared by the immunoSEQ multiplex PCR assay. TCRdb obtained this table from immuneACCESS and retained in-frame rearrangements with V and J assigned. These tables miss some clones; where compared with another copy, unresolved V genes account for less than half of the shortfall, and the remainder is unexplained. For this sample, thousands of clones are listed, none of them singletons. The ten top clones hold roughly 24% of the sample.

The source material was PBMCs, sampled after allogeneic stem cell transplant with posttransplant cyclophosphamide. Source of these receptors: a male patient aged 60 to 75 who received an allogeneic stem cell transplant from a related donor, was CMV-positive, and had no GVHD. After a transplant, not all T cells may be the patient's own; some may come from the graft donor.

This clone was counted many times. The V gene is TRBV7-9, the J gene TRBJ2-2, with D unresolved. This CDR3 contains 12 residues. Germline CDR1 reads SEHNR; CDR2 reads FQNEAQ (reference sequence). V lost 5 bases and J lost 4, with 5 bases in between. In nucleotides, the CDR3 is TGTGCCAGCAGCCTAATCACCGGGGAGCTGTTTTTT. Amino acids: CASSLITGELFF.

The chain carries TRBV9 and TRBJ2-2, with D unclear. Germline CDR1 reads SGDLS; CDR2 reads YYNGEE. The V and J ends lost 0 bases and 4 bases respectively, with 4 bases between them. The CDR3 contains 13 residues. The CDR3 loop reads CASSVGVTGELFF. The DNA of the CDR3 is TGTGCCAGCAGCGTAGGAGTCACCGGGGAGCTGTTTTTT.

This clone showed up just a few times. The rearrangement uses TRBV18 and TRBJ1-5; 7 bases line up with TRBD1. This CDR3 spans 17 amino acids. From germline, CDR1 is KGHSH and CDR2 LQKENI. The ends lost 5 bases at V and 2 bases at J; junction bases unmatched: 12. In nucleotides, the CDR3 is TGTGCCAGCTCAGCAGACAGGGAACCGAGGGGCAATCAGCCCCAGCATTTT. This encodes CASSADREPRGNQPQHF.

This clone has at least ten counts. V is TRBV27 and J is TRBJ1-2; possibly TRBD1 for D (5 bases). The CDR3 runs to 14 residues. Deletions cut 4 bases from V and 2 bases from J, with 11 bases between. Looked up from germline, CDR1 is MNHEY and CDR2 is SMNVEV (reference sequence). The CDR3 bases are TGTGCCAGCAGTTCTTCAGACAGCAACTATGGCTACACCTTC. Encoded protein: CASSSSDSNYGYTF.

This clone was found many times. This chain uses TRBV5-5 with TRBJ1-5, with D possibly being TRBD1 (6 bases). Trimming shortened V by 4 bases and J by 0 bases, and 14 bases separated the two germline ends. Germline CDR1 and CDR2: SGHKS and YYEKEE (reference sequence). There are 16 residues in the CDR3. CDR3 amino acids: CASSPGVWDSNQPQHF. CDR3 DNA sequence: TGTGCCAGCAGCCCAGGGGTTTGGGATAGCAATCAGCCCCAGCATTTT.

This clone was observed many times. CDR3 bases: TGTGCCAGCAGGCCGGGACTAGCGGGGGGGCGCACCTACAATGAGCAGTTCTTC. The encoded protein is CASRPGLAGGRTYNEQFF. The gene calls are TRBV7-9 and TRBJ2-1; 16 bases align to TRBD2. From germline, CDR1 is SEHNR and CDR2 FQNEAQ (reference sequence). V shed 6 bases, J shed 2 bases, and the junction held 7 bases outside the gene matches. The CDR3 runs to 18 residues. The full variable domain, its missing parts supplied by reference TRBV7-9 and TRBJ2-1, is DTGVSQNPRHKITKRGQNVTFRCDPISEHNRLYWYRQTLGQGPEFLTYFQNEAQLEKSRLLSDRFSAERPKGSFSTLEIQRTEQGDSAMYLCASRPGLAGGRTYNEQFFGPGTRLTVL.

This clone was seen ten or more times. V gene TRBV5-8 combines with J gene TRBJ1-1; D call uncertain. Germline V gene lookup returns CDR1 SGHTS and CDR2 YDEGEE. The CDR3 covers 11 residues. Trimming took 5 bases from V and 8 from J, leaving 10 bases between them. CDR3: CASSLEAEAFF. The CDR3 nucleotides read TGTGCCAGCAGTCTCGAGGCAGAAGCTTTCTTT.

This clone came up many times. The gene calls are TRBV27 and TRBJ2-7, with a tentative D call TRBD2 (5 bases). The germline V gene has CDR1 MNHEY and CDR2 SMNVEV (reference sequence). The V and J ends lost 5 bases and 2 bases respectively, with 10 bases between them. This CDR3 comprises 13 residues. This chain's CDR3 is CASSLGLTYEQYF. Written as DNA, the CDR3 is TGTGCCAGCAGTCTCGGACTGACCTACGAGCAGTACTTC.

This clone turned up a few times. This chain uses TRBV7-9 with TRBJ2-3; 7 bases align to TRBD1. CDR1 and CDR2 (germline): SEHNR, FQNEAQ (reference sequence). The CDR3 covers 15 residues. Trimming took 6 bases from V and 0 from J; bases not matched to a gene: 6. The CDR3 DNA is TGTGCCAGCAGAGCCGGACAGGCCAGCACAGATACGCAGTATTTT. Translation gives CASRAGQASTDTQYF.

This clone was counted at least ten times. The CDR3 loop reads CASSFTGIAEAFF. The DNA for the CDR3 is TGTGCCAGCAGCTTTACGGGGATAGCTGAAGCTTTCTTT. The rearrangement links TRBV11-3 to TRBJ1-1; D is unclear. Germline V gives CDR1 SGHNT, CDR2 YENEEA. The CDR3 covers 13 residues. The V gene lost 3 bases and the J gene lost 6 bases, with 11 bases spanning the gap.

This clone was seen repeatedly, ten times or more. The V call is TRBV10-3, the J call TRBJ1-4, with 7 nucleotides matching TRBD1. The germline V gene has CDR1 ENHRY and CDR2 SYGVKD. With V trimmed by 0 bases and J by 7 bases, 2 bases remained unmatched. CDR3 length equals 14 residues. The CDR3 protein is CAISESGGGEKLFF. Written as DNA, the CDR3 is TGTGCCATCAGTGAGTCAGGGGGCGGTGAAAAACTGTTTTTT.

This clone was recorded many times. The chain carries TRBV5-6 and TRBJ2-7, with 7 bases lining up with TRBD1. CDR1 and CDR2 (germline): SGHDT, YYEEEE. Unmatched junction bases numbered 10, after V lost 4 bases and J lost 0 bases. The CDR3 covers 16 residues. CDR3 DNA: TGTGCCAGCAGCCTAACGCCGGGACAGAGCTCCTACGAGCAGTACTTC. This gives the protein CASSLTPGQSSYEQYF.

By share, this clone counts as medium-sized. The V call is TRBV6-1, the J call TRBJ2-7, with D unclear. The V end lost 3 bases, the J end lost 2 bases, and 5 bases lay between the germline ends. Germline values: CDR1 MNHNS, CDR2 SASEGT. The CDR3 loop spans 12 amino acids. The CDR3 DNA sequence: TGTGCCAGCAGTGACCTAACCTACGAGCAGTACTTC. Protein: CASSDLTYEQYF.

This clone was seen more than once but under ten times. The genes are TRBV7-6 and TRBJ2-2; a possible D gene is TRBD2 (5 bases). This CDR3 spans 15 amino acids. CDR1 is SGHVS, CDR2 FNYEAQ, per germline. The ends were cut back, 4 bases at V and 4 bases at J, with 13 bases in the middle. CDR3 protein: CASSSPRRTTGELFF. The CDR3 DNA follows: TGTGCCAGCAGCTCGCCCCGGAGGACCACCGGGGAGCTGTTTTTT. The complete variable domain, with remaining parts taken from reference TRBV7-6 and TRBJ2-2, reads GAGVSQSPRYKVTKRGQDVALRCDPISGHVSLYWYRQALGQGPEFLTYFNYEAQQDKSGLPNDRFSAERPEGSISTLTIQRTEQRDSAMYRCASSSPRRTTGELFFGEGSRLTVL.

This clone was counted ten times or more. The V call is TRBV11-3, the J call TRBJ1-2; no firm D call. Germline CDR1 reads SGHNT; CDR2 reads YENEEA. The V and J ends lost 7 bases and 4 bases respectively, with 13 bases between them. There are 13 residues in the CDR3. The CDR3 sequence is CASTYLVIYGYTF. CDR3 in DNA: TGTGCCAGCACCTACCTCGTGATCTATGGCTACACCTTC.

This clone is labeled medium-sized. CDR3 residues: CASSLGEELNYGYTF. CDR3 coding DNA: TGTGCCAGCAGCTTAGGAGAAGAACTTAACTATGGCTACACCTTC. This chain links TRBV7-9 with TRBJ1-2; D is ambiguous. Germline V gives CDR1 SEHNR, CDR2 FQNEAQ (reference sequence). Trimming removed 1 base at V and 1 base at J, with 10 bases between. This CDR3 contains 15 residues.

This clone is labeled medium-sized. V gene TRBV9 combines with J gene TRBJ2-1; 11 bases are a match to TRBD1. Germline V gives CDR1 SGDLS, CDR2 YYNGEE. The J segment lost 9 bases and the V segment lost 3 bases, leaving 8 bases of the junction unmatched. The CDR3 sequence is 15 residues long. The CDR3 DNA reads as TGTGCCAGCAGCGCCGGGGGACAGGGGGTTAGTGAGCAGTTCTTC. As protein: CASSAGGQGVSEQFF.

This clone was observed a handful of times. The chain uses TRBV7-9 and TRBJ2-7, with D possibly being TRBD1 (5 bases). V shed 5 bases and J shed 2 bases, with 13 bases lying between them. CDR1 and CDR2 (germline): SEHNR, FQNEAQ (reference sequence). The length of the CDR3 is 14 residues. The CDR3 DNA reads TGTGCCAGCAGCCCGGGCACAGGCCCCTACGAGCAGTACTTC. Its protein is CASSPGTGPYEQYF. Together with reference TRBV7-9 and TRBJ2-7, the CDR3 gives the full variable domain: DTGVSQNPRHKITKRGQNVTFRCDPISEHNRLYWYRQTLGQGPEFLTYFQNEAQLEKSRLLSDRFSAERPKGSFSTLEIQRTEQGDSAMYLCASSPGTGPYEQYFGPGTRLTVT.